This T cell receptor beta chain was sequenced for a study of blood T cell repertoires in COVID-19. On the study more broadly: The samples span acute and convalescent COVID-19 from the United States, Italy and Spain.

Seattle cases were enrolled at active infection and followed longitudinally. Original data processing: Reference gene primer amplification gave estimated nucleated cell counts. TCRdb's table, derived via immunoSEQ multiplex PCR, lists solely in-frame clones and lacks some. The DNA gave D and trimming, while V, J and clone size come from that table. The sample carries tens of thousands of clones, 87% recorded once. V was clipped by 3 bases and J by 5 bases; unmatched bases: 11. The CDR3 contains 18 residues. Germline CDR1 reads SGHDT; CDR2 reads YYEEEE. The sequenced sample consisted of peripheral blood. The clonotype was recovered from a woman older than 75 with COVID-19, enrolled during active disease. V gene TRBV5-6 combines with J gene TRBJ2-2, with 12 bases that match TRBD1. The CDR3 loop is CASSWGTGGRTVTGELFF. The CDR3 DNA is TGTGCCAGCAGCTGGGGGACAGGGGGCCGCACCGTGACCGGGGAGCTGTTTTTT. The full variable domain, in which reference TRBV5-6 and TRBJ2-2 provide the parts outside the CDR3, is DAGVTQSPTHLIKTRGQQVTLRCSPKSGHDTVSWYQQALGQGPQFIFQYYEEEERQRGNFPDRFSGHQFPNYSSELNVNALLLGDSALYLCASSWGTGGRTVTGELFFGEGSRLTVL.